This record concerns one T cell receptor beta chain sequence. There are many counts of this clonotype. What this receptor recognizes is not known. The record has no base qualities; no much larger clone is one base away. Looking up the germline V gene yields CDR1 SGHVS and CDR2 FQNEAQ. Germline trimming: 0 bases from V, 6 bases from J; junction bases outside gene matches: 9. The CDR3 runs 17 amino acids, cysteine and phenylalanine included. The entry retains the CDR3 DNA only, 51 bases that are in frame from base 1. This specimen belongs to a study of T cells in Graves' hyperthyroidism and ophthalmopathy (dated by TCRdb to between 2017 and 2020). About the study as a whole: Peripheral blood was sampled at the time of initial diagnosis, prior to any treatment. To identify TCR V-J signatures that set the groups apart, the researchers used a discovery cohort of more than 95 patients, made up of about 44 with Graves' ophthalmopathy and about 60 with stable Graves' hyperthyroidism. Whether ophthalmopathy could be predicted prospectively was tested in an independent validation cohort made up of some 20 hyperthyroidism patients plus 17 patients who later progressed to ophthalmopathy. The 100 discovery patients were randomly divided into training and test sets at a 7:3 ratio. The study also compared thyroid tissue and blood T-cell repertoires from five or six Graves' hyperthyroidism patients. Following sampling, methimazole starting at 30 mg daily was given to hyperthyroidism patients, and high-dose intravenous methylprednisolone was given to ophthalmopathy patients. The paper reports TCR Vbeta CDR3 sequencing of about 140 peripheral blood samples: under 45 ophthalmopathy, approximately 74 hyperthyroidism and 17 progressor patients.

Stable Graves' hyperthyroidism was defined as no progression to ophthalmopathy during 18 months of follow-up. Hyperthyroidism patients were newly diagnosed, with disease duration under 2 months, and aged 18 to 65 years. Patients with uncontrolled infections, other autoimmune diseases, pregnancy or lactation were excluded. Diagnoses were based on clinical symptoms, serum thyroxine and TRAb, thyroid ultrasound and orbital computed tomography. PBMCs were isolated from more than 9 ml of fresh peripheral blood by Ficoll-Paque density gradient centrifugation. Total RNA was extracted with Trizol reagent, and quality was checked on an Agilent 2100 Bioanalyzer. Results and caveats for the whole study, not just this receptor: During validation, the model predicted progression to ophthalmopathy a median of approximately 6.5 months ahead of onset, with around 71% sensitivity and about 72% specificity. Blood samples also contained most of the expanded thyroid clonotypes (frequency above 0.001), which suggests that blood repertoires may reflect thyroid immune responses. A 13 V-J signature model separated ophthalmopathy from stable hyperthyroidism, with roughly 88% sensitivity and 81% to 82% specificity in cross-validation and 80%/75% in testing. Sample size was not statistically predetermined, and blinding of investigators to group allocation was not performed.

The TCR beta CDR3 regions were amplified from the RNA transcripts. The TCR CDR3 was subjected to a first round of RT-PCR using the HTBI primer set and the Qiagen OneStep RT-PCR kit. A second multiplex PCR round built the libraries, followed by size selection and purification. Paired-end sequencing of the libraries was performed with 100 bp reads on an Illumina HiSeq2000. The original methods were these. Raw data were processed with SOAPnuke, discarding reads with adapters, uncalled bases, mean Phred below 15, or no exact constant-primer or identifier match. COPE v1.2.5 was used to merge high-quality paired reads, and clonotypes were defined as unique nucleotide sequences. MiTCR v1.1 was used to align clonotypes to the IMGT TRBV, TRBD and TRBJ reference segments. Only V-J combinations with frequency above 0.0001, covering 98% to 99.2% of repertoires, were analysed. A TCS score was defined as the ratio between F50 (clonal expansion) and ExV (chaos), using BLOSUM62-based TCRdist between CDR3 peptides within each V-J. Welch's t-statistics and random forest reduced several hundred V-J features to 10 to 15, which were used in a naive Bayes classifier (R e1071). TCRdb trimmed the raw reads at Q25, called clones with MiXCR and kept productive beta chains. Rows with a matching CDR3 protein are joined into one entry that keeps the most common DNA and genes. These V and J calls are TCRdb output, not the study's own analysis. This sample lists 300,000 to 500,000 distinct CDR3 sequences; more than 13% were detected once. 32% of the sample is in the top ten clones.

Sequenced material: blood. This TCR was sampled from a woman in her twenties or thirties with Graves' hyperthyroidism. Recombination joined TRBV7-8 with TRBJ2-7; 12 bases in between match TRBD1. The nucleotide sequence is TGTGCCAGCAGCTTAGCGATATACCGGGACAGGGGGCCCGAGCAGTACTTC. It specifies CASSLAIYRDRGPEQYF.